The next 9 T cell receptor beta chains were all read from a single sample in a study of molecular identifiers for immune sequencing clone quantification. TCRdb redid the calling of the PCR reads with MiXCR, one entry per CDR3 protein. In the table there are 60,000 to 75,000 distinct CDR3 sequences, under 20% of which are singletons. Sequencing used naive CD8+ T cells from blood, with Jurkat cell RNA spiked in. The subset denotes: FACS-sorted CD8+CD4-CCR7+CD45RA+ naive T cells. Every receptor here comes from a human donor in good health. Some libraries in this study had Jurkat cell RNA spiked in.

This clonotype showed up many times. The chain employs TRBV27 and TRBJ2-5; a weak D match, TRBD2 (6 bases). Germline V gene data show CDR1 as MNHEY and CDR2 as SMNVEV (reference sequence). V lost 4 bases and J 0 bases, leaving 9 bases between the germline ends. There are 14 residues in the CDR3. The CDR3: CASSSLADQETQYF. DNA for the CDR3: TGTGCCAGCAGTTCGTTAGCGGACCAAGAGACCCAGTACTTC.

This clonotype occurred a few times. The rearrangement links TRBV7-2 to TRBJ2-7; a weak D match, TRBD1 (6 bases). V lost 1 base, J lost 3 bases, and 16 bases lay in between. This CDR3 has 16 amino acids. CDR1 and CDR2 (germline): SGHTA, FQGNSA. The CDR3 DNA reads TGTGCCAGCAGCTTAGAGGGGGTCCGAGGTTACTACGAGCAGTACTTC. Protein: CASSLEGVRGYYEQYF.

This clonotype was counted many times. This CDR3 is CAIRGQGVSYEQYF. Here the CDR3 DNA reads TGTGCCATCCGGGGACAGGGCGTCTCCTACGAGCAGTACTTC. The chain couples TRBV10-3 to TRBJ2-7, with TRBD1 matching 9 bases. V lost 8 bases to trimming and J lost 0 bases; unmatched junction nucleotides: 5. The V gene's germline CDR1 is ENHRY and CDR2 SYGVKD. The CDR3 has 14 residues.

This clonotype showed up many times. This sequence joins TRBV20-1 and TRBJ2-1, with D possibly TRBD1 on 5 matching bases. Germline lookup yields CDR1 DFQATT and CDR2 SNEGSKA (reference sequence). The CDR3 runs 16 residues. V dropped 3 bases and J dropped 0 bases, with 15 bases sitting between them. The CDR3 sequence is CSARGPAASSYNEQFF. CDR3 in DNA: TGCAGTGCTAGGGGGCCGGCGGCTAGCTCCTACAATGAGCAGTTCTTC.

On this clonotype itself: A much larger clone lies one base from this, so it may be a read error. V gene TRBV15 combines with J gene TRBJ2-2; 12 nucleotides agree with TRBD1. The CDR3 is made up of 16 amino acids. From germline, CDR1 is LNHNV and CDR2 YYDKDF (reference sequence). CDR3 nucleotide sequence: TGTGCCACCAGCAGGGGGACAGGGGGCTTGACCGGGGAGCTGCTTTTT. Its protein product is CATSRGTGGLTGELLF.

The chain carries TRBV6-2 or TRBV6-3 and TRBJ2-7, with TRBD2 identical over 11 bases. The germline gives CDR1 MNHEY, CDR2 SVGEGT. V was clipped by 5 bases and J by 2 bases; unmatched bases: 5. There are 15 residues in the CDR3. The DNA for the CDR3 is TGTGCCAGCAGTCTACTAGCGGGAGTCGCCTACGAGCAGTACTTC. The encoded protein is CASSLLAGVAYEQYF.

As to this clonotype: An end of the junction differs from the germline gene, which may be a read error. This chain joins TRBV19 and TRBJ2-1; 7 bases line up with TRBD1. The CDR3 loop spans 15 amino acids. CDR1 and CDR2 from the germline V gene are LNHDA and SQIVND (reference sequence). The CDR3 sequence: CASGGWESSYNKQFF. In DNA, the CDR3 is TGTGCCTCAGGGGGATGGGAGAGCTCCTACAATAAGCAGTTCTTC.

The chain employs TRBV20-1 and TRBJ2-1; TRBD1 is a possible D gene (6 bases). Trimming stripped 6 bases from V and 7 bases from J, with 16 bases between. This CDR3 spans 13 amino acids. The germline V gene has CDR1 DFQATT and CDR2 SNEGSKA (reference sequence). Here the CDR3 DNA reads TGCAGTGCAGGGGACCAGGGGCTGAATGAGCAGTTCTTC. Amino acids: CSAGDQGLNEQFF.

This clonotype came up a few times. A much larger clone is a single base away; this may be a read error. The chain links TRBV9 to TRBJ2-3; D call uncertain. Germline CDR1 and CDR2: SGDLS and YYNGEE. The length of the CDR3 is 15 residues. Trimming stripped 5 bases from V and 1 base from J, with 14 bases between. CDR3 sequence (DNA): TGTGCCAGCAGTCATGGTTCGGGCCGCACAGATACGCAGTATTTT. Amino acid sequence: CASSHGSGRTDTQYF.